The 12 T cell receptor beta chains in this list originate from one sample, sequenced in a study of shared clonotypes between healthy human individuals. Repertoires were generated with immunoSEQ multiplex PCR, while TCRdb's copy carries only in-frame clones and drops some. The sample lists 2 million to 3 million clones, roughly 93% seen once, with approximately 0.37% in the top ten. Sequencing was done on a sample of naive CD4+ T cells from PBMCs. Stated subset: CD45RA+ positively selected. The receptors derive from a man between 18 and 35 years old in good health. Some clones in this sample may be carry-over from other donors' samples.

The V call is TRBV4-2, the J call TRBJ2-2; TRBD2 matches 8 bases. V was clipped by 5 bases and J by 7 bases; unmatched bases: 6. Germline CDR1 is LGHNA and CDR2 is YNFKEQ. CDR3 length equals 14 residues. Here the CDR3 DNA reads TGTGCCAGCAGCAGTAGCGGGATAGACGGGGAGCTGTTTTTT. It yields the protein CASSSSGIDGELFF.

The chain recombines TRBV4-2 with TRBJ2-7, with D possibly matching TRBD1 (5 bases). V lost 3 bases and J lost 0, with 15 bases in between. This CDR3 is built from 16 residues. CDR1 and CDR2 from the germline V gene are LGHNA and YNFKEQ. As DNA, the CDR3 is TGTGCCAGCAGCCATGAAAACACAGGTAGCTCCTACGAGCAGTACTTC. Its translation is CASSHENTGSSYEQYF.

J is TRBJ2-7 and V is TRBV5-4; D may be TRBD1 or TRBD2 (5 bases each). V dropped 4 bases and J dropped 4 bases, with 12 bases sitting between them. CDR3 length: 13 residues. The V gene's germline CDR1 is SGHNT and CDR2 YYREEE (reference sequence). CDR3 bases: TGTGCCAGCAGCCCAGGGAGAGAGTACGAGCAGTACTTC. Translation: CASSPGREYEQYF.

The chain uses TRBV5-4 and TRBJ2-3; D uncertain. The CDR3 contains 16 residues. From germline, CDR1 is SGHNT and CDR2 YYREEE (reference sequence). Trimming cost V 0 bases and J 1 base, with 12 bases left between them. CDR3 DNA: TGTGCCAGCAGCTTGGGGCTGGGTGTAGGCACAGATACGCAGTATTTT. It yields the protein CASSLGLGVGTDTQYF.

This rearrangement joins TRBV28 to TRBJ2-7; 9 positions agree with TRBD1. The V segment lost 6 bases and the J segment 1 base; nucleotides outside the gene matches: 7. Looked up from germline, CDR1 is MDHEN and CDR2 is SYDVKM. The CDR3 sequence is 15 residues long. The CDR3 sequence is CASRTGTGLSYEQYF. Here the CDR3 DNA reads TGTGCCAGCAGGACCGGGACAGGGCTGTCCTACGAGCAGTACTTC.

This rearrangement joins TRBV6-1 to TRBJ1-5; D ambiguous. Germline CDR1 is MNHNS and CDR2 is SASEGT. CDR3 length: 14 residues. V was shortened by 5 bases and J by 0 bases, with 8 bases between the two germline ends. The CDR3 region has the DNA TGTGCCAGCAGTTTCACACATAGCAATCAGCCCCAGCATTTT. This encodes CASSFTHSNQPQHF.

Of note for this clone: A much bigger clone sits one base away, suggesting this may be a read error. The sample has other DNA sequences that encode this CDR3 too. This chain joins TRBV7-2 and TRBJ2-5; unclear D gene. V dropped 4 bases and J dropped 2 bases, with 2 bases sitting between them. Germline CDR1 SGHTA, CDR2 FQGNSA. This CDR3 comprises 11 residues. Here the CDR3 DNA reads TGTGCCAGCAGCTCACAAGAGACCCAGTACTTC. Its protein is CASSSQETQYF.

The gene calls are TRBV7-9 and TRBJ2-3; possibly TRBD1 or TRBD2 for D (5 bases each). Between the trimmed V and J ends, which lost 6 bases and 0 bases, there was a span of 16 bases. The CDR3 covers 16 residues. Germline CDR1 SEHNR, CDR2 FQNEAQ (reference sequence). Written as DNA, the CDR3 is TGTGCCAGCAGGGGGCCGTCAAGCGGTAGCACAGATACGCAGTATTTT. Translating gives CASRGPSSGSTDTQYF.

V is TRBV9 and J is TRBJ2-1; 9 nucleotides agree with TRBD2. The V gene's germline CDR1 is SGDLS and CDR2 YYNGEE. The CDR3 has 16 amino acids. The V gene end was trimmed by 3 bases and the J gene end by 0 bases; junction bases not matched to a gene: 4. CDR3 sequence reads: CASSDISGSSYNEQFF. The CDR3 bases are TGTGCCAGCAGCGACATTAGCGGGAGCTCCTACAATGAGCAGTTCTTC.

CDR3 nucleotides: TGTGCCAGCAGCTTGGTTTCAGGGGGAGAGACCCAGTACTTC. Translation gives CASSLVSGGETQYF. The chain recombines TRBV5-6 with TRBJ2-5; 7 nucleotides align to TRBD1. Germline CDR1 SGHDT, CDR2 YYEEEE. The CDR3 covers 14 residues. The V segment lost 0 bases and the J segment 4 bases; nucleotides outside the gene matches: 3.

This chain links TRBV19 with TRBJ2-7, with TRBD2 identical over 10 bases. This CDR3 has 15 residues. Trimming removed 8 bases from V and 3 bases from J; junction bases left unmatched: 10. Germline loops: CDR1 LNHDA, CDR2 SQIVND (reference sequence). The CDR3 DNA sequence: TGTGCCAGTCGGGAACAGGGACTAGCGTTCTACGAGCAGTACTTC. Translated, it gives CASREQGLAFYEQYF.

V and J are TRBV7-8 and TRBJ2-5; D tentatively fits TRBD1 or TRBD2 (6 bases each). Germline V lookup: CDR1 SGHVS, CDR2 FQNEAQ. There are 13 residues in the CDR3. The CDR3 sequence: CAQARGPGETQYF. CDR3 bases: TGTGCACAGGCCCGGGGGCCTGGAGAGACCCAGTACTTC.